These T cell receptor beta chains were read from a single sample in a study of control samples from healthy donors and cancer patients. Clones were read by immunoSEQ multiplex PCR, and TCRdb kept only the in-frame ones, dropping some. The sample lists around 14,000 clones, about 80% occurring once. The sequenced sample consisted of formalin-fixed, paraffin-embedded tissue. These receptors were taken from a female donor with lung cancer. Each CDR3 is given with its conserved first and last residue. The D gene is left open where the match is weak. Some rows mark clone size as missing; the rest say once, few, many or name a class of expanded clone.

.	TRBV18	.	TRBJ2-1	CASSPRGVYNEQFF	TGTGCCAGCTCACCACGTGGCGTTTACAATGAGCAGTTCTTC
.	TRBV18	TRBD1	TRBJ2-3	CASSPSLTGVVTDTQYF	TGTGCCAGCTCACCTAGCCTGACAGGGGTTGTCACAGATACGCAGTATTTT
.	TRBV6-2/TRBV6-3	.	TRBJ2-3	CASSYGYDTQYF	TGTGCCAGCAGTTATGGGTACGATACGCAGTATTTT
.	TRBV19	.	TRBJ1-5	CASSIMFGGRNQPQHF	TGTGCCAGTAGTATTATGTTTGGGGGCCGCAATCAGCCCCAGCATTTT
.	TRBV7-9	TRBD1	TRBJ2-1	CASSPRPDREGHEQFF	TGTGCCAGCAGCCCAAGACCGGACAGGGAAGGCCATGAGCAGTTCTTC
.	TRBV4-2	.	TRBJ2-1	CVSSQNPRPPTYNEQFF	TGTGTCAGCAGCCAAAATCCCCGACCCCCGACCTACAATGAGCAGTTCTTC
.	TRBV11-2	.	TRBJ2-3	CASSLGTDTQYF	TGTGCCAGCAGCTTAGGCACAGATACGCAGTATTTT
.	TRBV19	TRBD1	TRBJ2-4	CASSPTGGRGAKNIQYF	TGTGCCAGTAGTCCCACAGGGGGCAGAGGGGCCAAAAACATTCAGTACTTC
.	TRBV13	TRBD2	TRBJ2-7	CASSWPTSGVYEQYF	TGTGCCAGCAGCTGGCCAACTAGCGGAGTCTACGAGCAGTACTTC
few	TRBV28	.	TRBJ1-6	CASRPIFEGSPLHF	TGTGCCAGCAGACCAATTTTCGAAGGCTCACCCCTCCACTTT
.	TRBV7-3	TRBD2	TRBJ2-1	CASSLGGGYNEQFF	TGTGCCAGCAGCCTCGGCGGGGGTTACAATGAGCAGTTCTTC
.	TRBV4-2	TRBD2	TRBJ2-7	CASSQDLAGGYEQYF	TGTGCCAGCAGCCAAGATCTAGCGGGAGGCTACGAGCAGTACTTC
.	TRBV24-1	.	TRBJ2-2	CATRSQGNTGELFF	TGTGCCACCAGGAGCCAGGGTAACACCGGGGAGCTGTTTTTT
.	TRBV28	.	TRBJ1-1	CASRGPQGTEAFF	TGTGCCAGTCGGGGTCCACAGGGCACTGAAGCTTTCTTT
.	TRBV19	TRBD2	TRBJ2-7	CASSSSGAKEQYF	TGTGCCAGTAGTTCAAGCGGGGCGAAGGAGCAGTACTTC
.	TRBV10-3	.	TRBJ2-1	CAISESNGEQFF	TGTGCCATCAGTGAGTCGAACGGTGAGCAGTTCTTC
.	TRBV29-1	.	TRBJ2-1	CSVDEGSSYNEQFF	TGCAGCGTTGATGAGGGCAGCTCCTACAATGAGCAGTTCTTC
few	TRBV15	.	TRBJ1-1	CATQRWNTEAFF	TGTGCCACCCAGAGGTGGAACACTGAAGCTTTCTTT
.	TRBV7-2	.	TRBJ1-2	CASSLAGNYGYTF	TGTGCCAGCAGCTTAGCAGGGAACTATGGCTACACCTTC
.	TRBV5-1	TRBD2	TRBJ2-3	CASSNLSGGRSDTQYF	TGCGCCAGCAGCAATCTTAGCGGGGGGAGGTCGGATACGCAGTATTTT
.	TRBV5-5	.	TRBJ1-4	CASSSNAGAIGEKLFF	TGTGCCAGCAGCTCCAACGCGGGGGCCATCGGTGAAAAACTGTTTTTT
.	TRBV7-2	.	TRBJ2-5	CASSSRQDQETQYF	TGTGCCAGCAGCTCTCGACAGGACCAAGAGACCCAGTACTTC
.	TRBV30	TRBD2	TRBJ2-7	CAWDSSGAYEQYF	TGTGCCTGGGATTCTAGCGGGGCCTACGAGCAGTACTTC
.	TRBV2	.	TRBJ1-4	CASSLAATNEKLFF	TGTGCCAGCAGTTTGGCTGCAACTAATGAAAAACTGTTTTTT
.	TRBV30	.	TRBJ1-5	CAWNEMGSNQPQHF	TGTGCCTGGAATGAGATGGGGAGCAATCAGCCCCAGCATTTT
.	TRBV25-1	TRBD2	TRBJ2-5	CASSAITSGREQETQYF	TGTGCCAGCAGTGCAATAACTAGCGGAAGAGAGCAAGAGACCCAGTACTTC
.	TRBV19	.	TRBJ1-2	CASSIGSDRPNYGYTF	TGTGCCAGTAGTATCGGATCGGACAGACCTAACTATGGCTACACCTTC
.	TRBV6-5	.	TRBJ1-5	CASSPERDQPQHF	TGTGCCAGCAGTCCCGAAAGGGATCAGCCCCAGCATTTT
.	TRBV9	TRBD2	TRBJ2-1	CASSVVSGPYNEQFF	TGTGCCAGCAGCGTAGTTAGCGGGCCTTACAATGAGCAGTTCTTC
.	TRBV20-1	.	TRBJ1-1	CSAFGDNEAFF	TGCAGTGCTTTTGGCGACAATGAAGCTTTCTTT
.	TRBV18	TRBD2	TRBJ2-7	CASSPGVSGTRDEQYF	TGTGCCAGCTCACCTGGGGTTAGCGGGACTCGGGACGAGCAGTACTTC
.	TRBV7-6	.	TRBJ2-1	CASSLRASSYNEQFF	TGTGCCAGCAGCTTGCGGGCTAGCTCCTACAATGAGCAGTTCTTC
few	TRBV6-5	TRBD1	TRBJ1-1	CASSYRDREGKAFF	TGTGCCAGCAGTTACCGGGACAGGGAAGGAAAAGCTTTCTTT
.	TRBV30	.	TRBJ1-2	CAWSVGGGYTF	TGTGCCTGGAGTGTAGGCGGGGGCTACACCTTC
.	TRBV18	TRBD1	TRBJ2-2	CASSLTGGDTGELFF	TGTGCCAGCTCACTGACAGGGGGAGACACCGGGGAGCTGTTTTTT
.	TRBV19	.	TRBJ1-1	CASSFLLQGRKAFF	TGTGCCAGTAGTTTTCTCTTACAGGGTCGGAAAGCTTTCTTT
.	TRBV5-1	.	TRBJ2-1	CASSWTAMGDEQFF	TGCGCCAGCAGCTGGACAGCAATGGGCGATGAGCAGTTCTTC
.	TRBV19	.	TRBJ1-1	CANSTRRGWEAFF	TGTGCCAATAGTACCCGGAGGGGCTGGGAAGCTTTCTTT
.	TRBV3-1/TRBV3-2	.	TRBJ2-2	CASSPLLAIYGELFF	TGTGCCAGCAGCCCACTCTTAGCAATCTACGGGGAGCTGTTTTTT
once	TRBV25-1	TRBD2	TRBJ2-1	CASSELAGGRHEQFF	TGTGCCAGCAGTGAACTAGCGGGAGGTCGGCATGAGCAGTTCTTC
once	TRBV27	.	TRBJ2-7	CASSSTWGGHYEQYF	TGTGCCAGCAGTTCGACGTGGGGGGGGCACTACGAGCAGTACTTC
.	TRBV5-1	TRBD1	TRBJ1-1	CASSEQGIGTEAFF	TGCGCCAGCAGCGAACAGGGGATCGGAACTGAAGCTTTCTTT
.	TRBV29-1	.	TRBJ1-3	CSAAGPSSGNTIYF	TGCAGCGCCGCAGGGCCAAGCTCTGGAAACACCATATATTTT
few	TRBV7-3	.	TRBJ2-2	CASSVDRSIGELFF	TGTGCCAGCAGTGTCGACAGGTCGATCGGGGAGCTGTTTTTT
.	TRBV7-9	TRBD1	TRBJ1-2	CASSPTGPNYGYTF	TGTGCCAGCAGCCCGACAGGGCCTAACTATGGCTACACCTTC
.	TRBV5-4	.	TRBJ2-3	CASSSEGPTQYF	TGTGCCAGCAGCTCGGAAGGTCCGACGCAGTATTTT
.	TRBV30	.	TRBJ1-2	CAHEGGTNYGYTF	TGTGCTCATGAGGGGGGGACGAACTATGGCTACACCTTC
.	TRBV7-8	TRBD1	TRBJ1-1	CASSLLRQGEVGF	TGTGCCAGCAGCTTATTGAGGCAGGGGGAGGTCGGCTTT
.	TRBV5-6	.	TRBJ1-2	CASSLSRGVGSYGYTF	TGTGCCAGCAGCTTGTCGCGGGGGGTAGGCTCCTATGGCTACACCTTC
few	TRBV28	.	TRBJ2-5	CASREQVVRTQYF	TGTGCCAGCAGAGAACAAGTTGTTCGGACCCAGTACTTC
.	TRBV21-1	.	TRBJ2-7	CASSNGTGGPGEQYF	TGTGCCAGCAGCAACGGAACGGGAGGGCCGGGGGAGCAGTACTTC
.	TRBV19	.	TRBJ2-4	CASSIDPPFQDGKNIQYF	TGTGCCAGTAGTATAGATCCCCCCTTTCAAGATGGTAAAAACATTCAGTACTTC
.	TRBV7-9	.	TRBJ1-1	CASSPGTRGAFF	TGTGCCAGCAGCCCTGGTACTCGAGGCGCTTTCTTT
.	TRBV7-9	.	TRBJ1-5	CASSFQGYRQPQHF	TGTGCCAGCAGCTTCCAGGGGTATCGGCAGCCCCAGCATTTT
few	TRBV5-1	.	TRBJ1-2	CASSLADLQGGYGYTF	TGCGCCAGCAGCTTGGCGGATCTACAGGGCGGCTATGGCTACACCTTC
.	TRBV6-5	.	TRBJ1-2	CASSYSDRNYGYTF	TGTGCCAGCAGTTACTCGGACCGAAACTATGGCTACACCTTC
.	TRBV5-1	.	TRBJ1-3	CASSSSAADLGNTIYF	TGCGCCAGCAGCTCTTCAGCCGCCGATCTGGGAAACACCATATATTTT